This record looks at one TCR beta chain sequence and its context. Its binding antigen is unknown. Qualities for individual bases were not recorded, and no much larger clone is one base off. Germline trimming: 4 bases from V, 4 bases from J; junction bases outside gene matches: 6. Including cysteine and phenylalanine, the CDR3 has 14 amino acids. Just the 42-base CDR3 DNA is kept, in frame starting at base 1. The germline V gene (reference sequence) specifies SGHNT as CDR1 and YYREEE as CDR2. The data stem from a study of blood T cell repertoires in COVID-19 (dated by TCRdb to 2018 to 2021). About the study as a whole: Collaborator samples came from the United States, Italy and Spain and covered acute and convalescent phases of COVID-19. Deeply sampled blood TCRbeta repertoires from subjects exposed to, actively infected with, or recovered from COVID-19 were included in the dataset. The material from the prospective study consisted of cDNA or gDNA derived from T cells, B-cell-depleted T cells, or PBMCs. The repertoires were made available in a free public database intended to serve as a resource for research on the immune response to SARS-CoV-2. Nearly every sample came with metadata listing a de-identified subject ID, COVID-19 status, age in years and sex. Samples came from the ongoing ImmuneRACE study (first 160 participants) plus 1,254 subjects from 6 global collaborators. Where HLA class I and class II types were available, the types were taken from metadata supplied by the sample provider, not from assay-based typing.

Samples from volunteer blood donors who had recovered from COVID-19 were contributed by a second Seattle source. Collaborating institutions collected whole blood in K2EDTA tubes following their own protocols. For TCRbeta analysis, collaborators shipped samples as frozen whole blood, isolated PBMCs, or DNA extracted from either of those sample types. TCRbeta CDR3 regions were amplified from genomic DNA using the immunoSEQ Assay, a bias-controlled multiplex PCR. On the authors' methods: Nucleated cell counts per sample were estimated from amplification of reference gene primers within the assay. To quantify the absolute abundance of each unique TCRbeta CDR3 rearrangement, sequence reads were collapsed and filtered. Productive Simpson clonality was computed per sample as the square root of Simpson's diversity index over productive rearrangements. TCRdb mirrors the immuneACCESS table, restricted to in-frame sequences. Some clones are absent from its copies; in checked studies, under half trace to an unresolved V gene, and the reason for the others is unknown. D and trimming were read from the DNA, whereas the V and J calls and clone size are those reported in that table. Across this sample there are a few hundred thousand clones, with about 87% seen only once. Approximately 3.7% of the sample goes to the ten largest clones.

The research as a whole found: The quantity of clinical and demographic metadata differed by source and by participant and was supplied without curation.

The rearrangement joined TRBV5-4 to TRBJ1-2, and TRBD1 matches 8 of the central bases. The receptor's source is a man aged 55 to 70 who had recovered from COVID-19. The sequenced sample consisted of peripheral blood. The nucleotides read TGTGCCAGCAGCGGCCGGGACAGGCCCTATGGCTACACCTTC. Its translation is CASSGRDRPYGYTF. With the rest looked up from the reference TRBV5-4 and TRBJ1-2 genes rather than sequenced, the full variable domain is ETGVTQSPTHLIKTRGQQVTLRCSSQSGHNTVSWYQQALGQGPQFIFQYYREEENGRGNFPPRFSGLQFPNYSSELNVNALELDDSALYLCASSGRDRPYGYTFGSGTRLTVV.